The rows below give T cell receptor beta chains drawn from one sample of a study of blood T cell repertoires in COVID-19. The table came from immunoSEQ multiplex PCR; TCRdb's copy has only in-frame clones and leaves some out. This sample carries roughly 150,000 clones, more than 70% of them seen once, and the ten largest clones take roughly 18%. Material: PBMCs or T cells enriched from blood (not recorded which). These receptors originate from a man aged 60 to 75 who had recovered from COVID-19. Both conserved end residues are part of each CDR3. The D gene is left open where the match is weak. Some rows mark clone size as missing; the rest say once, few, many or name a class of expanded clone.

cdr3_length j_call clone_size v_call d_call cdr3_aa cdr3_nt
17 TRBJ2-2 NA TRBV24-1 NA CATSDFPLGEDTGELFF TGTGCCACCAGTGATTTCCCCCTAGGGGAGGACACCGGGGAGCTGTTTTTT
14 TRBJ1-5 NA TRBV28 TRBD1 CASSGTAKNQPQHF TGTGCCAGCAGTGGGACAGCGAAAAATCAGCCCCAGCATTTT
17 TRBJ1-1 NA TRBV7-3 TRBD1 CASSPRGREVKNTEAFF TGTGCCAGCAGCCCCAGGGGGCGAGAGGTAAAAAACACTGAAGCTTTCTTT
16 TRBJ1-4 NA TRBV9 NA CASSAGRVAYNEKLFF TGTGCCAGCAGCGCTGGGCGGGTTGCCTATAATGAAAAACTGTTTTTT
16 TRBJ2-1 NA TRBV2 TRBD2 CASSPPGLAGGDEQFF TGTGCCAGCAGCCCGCCTGGACTAGCGGGGGGCGATGAGCAGTTCTTC
14 TRBJ2-2 NA TRBV15 NA CATSRDRYTGELFF TGTGCCACCAGCAGAGATCGGTACACCGGGGAGCTGTTTTTT
13 TRBJ1-1 NA TRBV19 NA CASSQGQNTEAFF TGTGCCAGTAGTCAGGGGCAGAACACTGAAGCTTTCTTT
15 TRBJ2-3 few TRBV7-7 TRBD2 CASSATSGRADTQYF TGTGCTAGCAGTGCGACTAGCGGGCGTGCAGATACGCAGTATTTT
12 TRBJ1-5 NA TRBV2 NA CASSEAREPQHF TGTGCCAGCAGTGAAGCTCGGGAGCCCCAGCATTTT
15 TRBJ2-3 NA TRBV28 TRBD2 CASILSGGVTDTQYF TGTGCCAGCATTCTTAGCGGGGGAGTAACAGATACGCAGTATTTT
16 TRBJ2-5 NA TRBV9 TRBD1 CASSSNRAGGLQTQYF TGTGCCAGCAGCTCAAACCGGGCAGGGGGTTTACAGACCCAGTACTTC
12 TRBJ1-2 NA TRBV5-1 NA CASSEQQGGYTF TGCGCCAGCAGCGAACAACAGGGTGGCTACACCTTC
15 TRBJ2-2 NA TRBV29-1 TRBD2 CSVRTSGTNTGELFF TGCAGCGTCAGGACTAGCGGGACGAACACCGGGGAGCTGTTTTTT
14 TRBJ2-7 NA TRBV27 NA CASYEAGDTKEQYF TGTGCCTCCTACGAGGCGGGGGACACAAAAGAGCAGTACTTC
16 TRBJ2-5 NA TRBV7-8 NA CASSLARTGGLETQYF TGTGCCAGCAGCTTAGCGCGTACTGGAGGGTTGGAGACCCAGTACTTC
14 TRBJ2-1 NA TRBV6-5 NA CASRPYGGRNEQFF TGTGCCAGCAGACCGTACGGGGGTAGGAATGAGCAGTTCTTC
15 TRBJ2-7 NA TRBV28 TRBD1 CASSSYRGQAYEQYF TGTGCCAGCAGCTCATACAGGGGGCAAGCCTACGAGCAGTACTTC
17 TRBJ1-2 NA TRBV7-9 NA CASSLAGEGPSNYGYTF TGTGCCAGCAGCTTAGCGGGTGAGGGCCCTAGTAACTATGGCTACACCTTC
15 TRBJ2-4 NA TRBV13 TRBD1 CASSLVGQGGNIQYF TGTGCCAGCAGCTTAGTGGGACAGGGAGGAAACATTCAGTACTTC
14 TRBJ1-6 NA TRBV2 NA CASSTGQKDSPLHF TGTGCCAGCAGCACGGGACAAAAGGATTCACCCCTCCACTTT
13 TRBJ1-6 few TRBV3-1/TRBV3-2 NA CASRTAGNSPLHF TGTGCCAGCAGAACGGCAGGGAATTCACCCCTCCACTTT
14 TRBJ1-2 NA TRBV9 NA CASSVNQDSYGYTF TGTGCCAGCAGCGTAAATCAGGATTCGTATGGCTACACCTTC
15 TRBJ1-6 NA TRBV7-2 TRBD1 CASSLEGQGVSPLHF TGTGCCAGCAGCTTAGAGGGACAGGGAGTATCACCCCTCCACTTT
16 TRBJ1-6 NA TRBV19 TRBD1 CASSIVPGQAESPLHF TGTGCCAGTAGTATAGTACCGGGACAGGCGGAATCACCCCTCCACTTT
16 TRBJ2-2 NA TRBV5-4 NA CASSFRQEYSAGELFF TGTGCCAGCAGCTTTCGACAAGAATATAGCGCCGGGGAGCTGTTTTTT
17 TRBJ2-5 NA TRBV28 TRBD1 CASSRRWDSLTGETQYF TGTGCCAGCAGCCGCCGGTGGGACAGCCTAACCGGGGAGACCCAGTACTTC
14 TRBJ2-2 NA TRBV11-3 NA CASSLAGNTGELFF TGTGCCAGCAGCTTAGCGGGGAACACCGGGGAGCTGTTTTTT
15 TRBJ1-2 NA TRBV30 NA CAWSALGRGHYGYTF TGTGCCTGGAGCGCCCTCGGGAGGGGCCATTATGGCTACACCTTC
16 TRBJ1-1 once TRBV7-8 TRBD1 CASSLEAGQQNTEAFF TGTGCCAGCAGCCTAGAGGCGGGACAGCAGAACACTGAAGCTTTCTTT
16 TRBJ2-1 NA TRBV7-9 TRBD2 CASSLGLAGGPYEQFF TGTGCCAGCAGCTTAGGATTAGCGGGAGGGCCCTATGAGCAGTTCTTC
14 TRBJ1-2 NA TRBV7-2 TRBD1 CASSVDRVGGGYTF TGTGCCAGCAGCGTCGACAGGGTCGGGGGTGGCTACACCTTC
15 TRBJ2-2 NA TRBV15 NA CATSRGPLSTGELFF TGTGCCACTTCCCGAGGCCCCTTAAGCACCGGGGAGCTGTTTTTT
16 TRBJ1-6 NA TRBV19 NA CASSIGETGTNSPLHF TGTGCCAGTAGTATCGGAGAGACAGGTACTAATTCACCCCTCCACTTT
14 TRBJ2-3 NA TRBV14 TRBD2 CASSLRSGLADQYF TGTGCCAGCAGCCTTCGGTCGGGACTAGCGGACCAGTATTTT
14 TRBJ1-5 NA TRBV7-9 NA CASSLDSYNQPQHF TGTGCCAGCAGCTTGGACAGTTACAATCAGCCCCAGCATTTT
18 TRBJ2-3 NA TRBV7-2 TRBD2 CASSLARGLAGGKDTQYF TGTGCCAGCAGCTTAGCGCGGGGACTAGCGGGAGGGAAAGATACGCAGTATTTT
14 TRBJ1-6 NA TRBV9 TRBD1 CASSSGQDNSPLHF TGTGCCAGCAGCTCCGGACAGGATAATTCACCCCTCCACTTT
18 TRBJ2-1 NA TRBV5-6 TRBD2 CASSLAGGSTDFYNEQFF TGTGCCAGCAGCTTGGCGGGCGGGAGTACCGATTTCTACAATGAGCAGTTCTTC
13 TRBJ1-1 few TRBV6-5 NA CASRGIQGSEAFF TGTGCCAGCAGGGGAATACAGGGCTCTGAAGCTTTCTTT
19 TRBJ2-7 NA TRBV3-1/TRBV3-2 TRBD2 CASSQDEPLAGAFYYEQYF TGTGCCAGCAGCCAAGATGAACCTCTAGCGGGGGCCTTCTACTACGAGCAGTACTTC
13 TRBJ2-7 NA TRBV27 TRBD1 CASSGTGLLEQYF TGTGCCAGCTCCGGGACAGGGTTGTTGGAGCAGTACTTC
15 TRBJ1-5 few TRBV6-8 NA CASSSLTDSNQPQHF TGTGCCAGCAGTAGTCTAACAGATAGCAATCAGCCCCAGCATTTT
14 TRBJ1-4 NA TRBV5-1 TRBD1 CASSSRQGGEKLFF TGCGCCAGCAGCTCCAGACAGGGGGGAGAAAAACTGTTTTTT
14 TRBJ1-6 NA TRBV13 TRBD1 CASSPRQGWAPLHF TGTGCCAGCAGCCCCAGACAGGGATGGGCACCCCTCCACTTT
15 TRBJ2-3 NA TRBV9 NA CASSVAAGSTDTQYF TGTGCCAGCAGCGTAGCGGCGGGGAGCACAGATACGCAGTATTTT
13 TRBJ2-7 NA TRBV7-3 TRBD1 CASSDRGNYEQYF TGTGCCAGCAGCGACAGGGGAAACTACGAGCAGTACTTC
14 TRBJ1-1 NA TRBV7-2 NA CASSLGTQNTEAFF TGTGCCAGCAGCTTAGGGACACAGAACACTGAAGCTTTCTTT
16 TRBJ1-4 NA TRBV7-2 TRBD1 CASSLVGQASSEKLFF TGTGCCAGCAGCTTAGTGGGACAGGCGTCCTCTGAAAAACTGTTTTTT
20 TRBJ1-1 few TRBV4-2 NA CASSQDIIFGRLGLNTEAFF TGTGCCAGCAGCCAAGATATAATATTCGGGAGGCTTGGTTTGAACACTGAAGCTTTCTTT
16 TRBJ1-3 NA TRBV5-1 TRBD1 CASSRGTVSTGNTIYF TGCGCCAGCAGCAGGGGGACAGTCTCGACTGGAAACACCATATATTTT
14 TRBJ1-4 NA TRBV5-1 NA CASSLSQGNEKLFF TGCGCCAGCAGCTTGAGTCAGGGCAATGAAAAACTGTTTTTT
14 TRBJ2-7 NA TRBV6-8 TRBD1 CASSQAGGAYEQYF TGTGCCAGCAGCCAGGCAGGGGGCGCGTACGAGCAGTACTTC
15 TRBJ2-3 NA TRBV6-5 NA CASSLRDTYTDTQYF TGTGCCAGCAGTCTCCGGGACACCTACACAGATACGCAGTATTTT
13 TRBJ1-2 NA TRBV7-9 TRBD1 CASGQGFNYGYTF TGTGCCAGCGGACAGGGATTCAACTATGGCTACACCTTC